This T cell receptor beta chain originates from a study of T cell responses to AZD1222 COVID-19 vaccine. Study results and limitations: Nearly half of spike-specific TCRs reportedly target unmutated variant regions. Of the AZD1222 recipients, only five or six were seropositive at baseline. Distributed over spike, vaccine-associated CD4 TCRs predominated at 160-218 and 743-854. The donors showed a predominance of white British ancestry and of females, with possible underestimation of clonal diversity.

CDR1 and CDR2 from the germline V gene are MDHEN and SYDVKM. This CDR3 region has 15 residues. Losses at the gene ends were 11 bases for V and 4 bases for J; bases not matched to a gene: 13. Assay used: immunoSEQ multiplex PCR; TCRdb lists only in-frame clones, some missing. The profile shows roughly 58,000 clones, about 85% of them singletons. About this clone: As yet, its antigen is unknown.

The receptor comes from an adult in good health. The V gene is TRBV28, the J gene TRBJ1-2; the match to TRBD1 covers 10 bases. Sequenced material: peripheral blood, taken on day 0 of MenACWY control vaccination. The DNA for the CDR3 is TGTGCCTCACAGGCCGACAGGGGGCCCCTCTATGGCTACACCTTC. Protein: CASQADRGPLYGYTF.